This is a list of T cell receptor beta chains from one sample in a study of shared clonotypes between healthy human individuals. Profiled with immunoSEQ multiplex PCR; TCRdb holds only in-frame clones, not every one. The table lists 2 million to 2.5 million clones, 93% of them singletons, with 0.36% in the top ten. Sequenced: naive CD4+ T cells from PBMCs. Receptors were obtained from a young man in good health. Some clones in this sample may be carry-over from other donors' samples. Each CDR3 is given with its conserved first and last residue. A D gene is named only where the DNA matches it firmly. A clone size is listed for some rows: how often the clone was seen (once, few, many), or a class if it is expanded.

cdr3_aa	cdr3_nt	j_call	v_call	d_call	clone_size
CASSPTSGRPKETQYF	TGTGCCAGCAGCCCGACTAGCGGGAGGCCCAAAGAGACCCAGTACTTC	TRBJ2-5	TRBV9	TRBD2	.
CASSLHPGTIQETQYF	TGTGCCAGCAGCTTACACCCAGGAACGATACAAGAGACCCAGTACTTC	TRBJ2-5	TRBV7-2	.	.
CATSRDRVGEAFF	TGTGCCACCAGCAGAGACCGGGTTGGAGAAGCTTTCTTT	TRBJ1-1	TRBV15	.	once
CASSRRTGVNTGELFF	TGTGCCAGCAGCCGGAGGACAGGGGTGAACACCGGGGAGCTGTTTTTT	TRBJ2-2	TRBV14	TRBD1	.
CASSQDRRTGGGQPQHF	TGCGCCAGCAGCCAAGATCGGAGGACAGGGGGCGGGCAGCCCCAGCATTTT	TRBJ1-5	TRBV4-1	TRBD1	few
CASSSGTHYEQYF	TGTGCCAGCAGCAGTGGGACTCACTACGAGCAGTACTTC	TRBJ2-7	TRBV7-3	.	.
CASSGPGELFF	TGTGCCAGCAGTGGTCCCGGGGAGCTGTTTTTT	TRBJ2-2	TRBV2	.	.
CASSSDRASPYEQYF	TGTGCCAGCAGCTCAGACAGAGCCTCTCCCTACGAGCAGTACTTC	TRBJ2-7	TRBV7-9	.	.
CASSQETRLPGELFF	TGCGCCAGCAGCCAAGAGACTAGGTTGCCAGGGGAGCTGTTTTTT	TRBJ2-2	TRBV4-1	.	.
CASSRQGVGEKLFF	TGTGCCAGCAGCCGACAGGGGGTAGGGGAAAAACTGTTTTTT	TRBJ1-4	TRBV7-8	TRBD1	.
CATSRPQGLSGNTIYF	TGTGCCACCAGCAGACCTCAGGGACTCTCTGGAAACACCATATATTTT	TRBJ1-3	TRBV15	.	.
CASSFSGQNTDTQYF	TGTGCCAGCAGTTTCTCGGGACAGAACACGGATACGCAGTATTTT	TRBJ2-3	TRBV7-3	TRBD1	.
CASSDKTSGAYEQYF	TGTGCCAGCAGCGACAAGACTAGCGGGGCCTACGAGCAGTACTTC	TRBJ2-7	TRBV5-4	TRBD2	.
CASSHTGVVDEQYF	TGTGCCAGCAGTCACACAGGGGTAGTCGACGAGCAGTACTTC	TRBJ2-7	TRBV5-6	TRBD1	.
CASSLGGLYTF	TGTGCCAGCAGCTTAGGGGGCCTTTACACCTTC	TRBJ1-2	TRBV7-9	.	once
CASSFFGAGGFYEQYF	TGTGCCAGCAGCTTTTTTGGAGCGGGAGGCTTCTACGAGCAGTACTTC	TRBJ2-7	TRBV7-2	TRBD2	.
CASITRDRAYEQYF	TGTGCCAGCATTACCCGGGACAGGGCCTACGAGCAGTACTTC	TRBJ2-7	TRBV28	TRBD1	.
CASSLQGTLTYEQYF	TGTGCCAGCAGCTTGCAAGGGACCCTAACCTACGAGCAGTACTTC	TRBJ2-7	TRBV5-6	.	.
CASRLAGSSYEQYF	TGTGCCAGCAGACTAGCGGGATCGTCCTACGAGCAGTACTTC	TRBJ2-7	TRBV28	TRBD2	.
CASSVVGMTYEQYF	TGTGCCAGCAGTGTGGTAGGGATGACCTACGAGCAGTACTTC	TRBJ2-7	TRBV25-1	.	.
CASSYGLAGGLGGTDTQYF	TGCGCCAGCAGCTATGGACTAGCGGGAGGGCTGGGGGGCACAGATACGCAGTATTTT	TRBJ2-3	TRBV5-1	TRBD2	.
CASRTSQATSGSHEQFF	TGTGCCAGCAGAACCTCCCAGGCGACTAGCGGGAGCCATGAGCAGTTCTTC	TRBJ2-1	TRBV28	TRBD2	.
CASRLIAGGPGELFF	TGTGCCAGCAGGCTTATAGCGGGAGGGCCCGGGGAGCTGTTTTTT	TRBJ2-2	TRBV11-2	TRBD2	.
CASSREGPNTEAFF	TGTGCGTCCAGTCGGGAGGGCCCGAACACTGAAGCTTTCTTT	TRBJ1-1	TRBV10-3	.	.
CASRARDEQFF	TGTGCCAGCAGGGCCCGGGATGAGCAGTTCTTC	TRBJ2-1	TRBV2	.	.